This TCR beta chain was sequenced for a study of Graves' ophthalmopathy and Graves' hyperthyroidism. V lost 1 base and J lost 7, with 11 bases in between. Germline-derived CDR1 and CDR2 are SGHTA and FQGNSA. The CDR3 sequence is 13 residues long. Investigators amplified TCR beta CDR3 regions from RNA transcripts. Second-round multiplex PCR came after a first-round RT-PCR that employed HTBI primers. TCRdb re-called the multiplex PCR reads with MiXCR, one entry per CDR3 protein. Of some 400,000 distinct CDR3 sequences listed, 18% were seen once; the top ten hold roughly 1.5%. This chain uses TRBV7-2 with TRBJ2-7; D remains ambiguous. The sequencing sample was made of peripheral blood. The receptor's source is a woman aged 18-29 years with Graves' ophthalmopathy. The CDR3 reads CASSLGWAGEQYF. The CDR3 bases are TGTGCCAGCAGCTTAGGCTGGGCTGGGGAGCAGTACTTC. Drawing the rest from reference TRBV7-2 and TRBJ2-7, the complete variable domain is GAGVSQSPSNKVTEKGKDVELRCDPISGHTALYWYRQSLGQGLEFLIYFQGNSAPDKSGLPSDRFSAERTGGSVSTLTIQRTQQEDSAVYLCASSLGWAGEQYFGPGTRLTVT.